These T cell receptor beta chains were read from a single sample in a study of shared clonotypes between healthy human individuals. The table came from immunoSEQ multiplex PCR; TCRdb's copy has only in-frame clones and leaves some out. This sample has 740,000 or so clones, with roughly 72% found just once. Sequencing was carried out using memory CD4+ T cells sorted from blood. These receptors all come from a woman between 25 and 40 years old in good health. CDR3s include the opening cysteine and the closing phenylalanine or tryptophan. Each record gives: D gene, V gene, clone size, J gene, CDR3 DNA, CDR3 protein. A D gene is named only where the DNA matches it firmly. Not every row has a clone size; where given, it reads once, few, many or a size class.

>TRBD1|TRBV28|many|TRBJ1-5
TGTGCCAGCAGTTTCACAGGGGCCCGCAATCAGCCCCAGCATTTT
CASSFTGARNQPQHF
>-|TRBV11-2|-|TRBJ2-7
TGTGCCAGCATACATGGGGCAGGGGTCATCTACGAGCAGTACTTC
CASIHGAGVIYEQYF
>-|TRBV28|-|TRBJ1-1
TGTGCCAGCAGTTTATCCCATCCGGCTTTCTTT
CASSLSHPAFF
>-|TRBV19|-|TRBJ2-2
TGTGCCAGTTCCACAGGTCCGAACACCGGGGAGCTGTTTTTT
CASSTGPNTGELFF
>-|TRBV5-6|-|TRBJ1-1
TGTGCCAGCAGTGTGGGTCTTGAGGGCACTGAAGCTTTCTTT
CASSVGLEGTEAFF
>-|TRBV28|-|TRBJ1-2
TGTGCCAGCAGTCCCGAGGGTGTTGGCTATGGCTACACCTTC
CASSPEGVGYGYTF
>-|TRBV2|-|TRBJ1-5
TGTGCCAGCAGTGCCCTAAGGACCGCGAATCAGCCCCAGCATTTT
CASSALRTANQPQHF
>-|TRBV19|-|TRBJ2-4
TGTGCCAGTAGTATAGGAGCAGCCAAAAACATTCAGTACTTC
CASSIGAAKNIQYF
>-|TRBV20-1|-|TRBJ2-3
TGCAGTGCTAGCCCAGCAGATACGCAGTATTTT
CSASPADTQYF
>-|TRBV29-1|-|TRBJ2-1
TGCAGCGTGAAACCTCTAGCCGGCAATGAGCAGTTCTTC
CSVKPLAGNEQFF
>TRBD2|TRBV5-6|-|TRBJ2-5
TGTGCCAGCAGCTTCGGAGGGAGGGGCCAAGAGACCCAGTACTTC
CASSFGGRGQETQYF
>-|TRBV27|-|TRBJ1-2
TGTGCCAGCAGTTTATCGCACCGGACAGCAAACTATGGCTACACCTTC
CASSLSHRTANYGYTF
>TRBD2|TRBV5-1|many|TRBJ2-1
TGCGCCAGCAGCTTGGCTAGCGGTTCCTACAATGAGCAGTTCTTC
CASSLASGSYNEQFF
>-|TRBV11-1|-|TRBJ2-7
TGTGCCAGCAGCTTAGCGGCAGGGGAGTCCTACGAGCAGTACTTC
CASSLAAGESYEQYF
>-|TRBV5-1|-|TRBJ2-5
TGCGCCAGCAGCCCCAGGGGGGAGGAGGTGGAGACCCAGTACTTC
CASSPRGEEVETQYF
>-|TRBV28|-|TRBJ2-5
TGTGCCAGTACAGGGGCGGGGGAGACCCAGTACTTC
CASTGAGETQYF
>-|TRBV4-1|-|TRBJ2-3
TGCGCCAGCAGCCTCGGGTTGTCGGGGGTCAGCGATACGCAGTATTTT
CASSLGLSGVSDTQYF
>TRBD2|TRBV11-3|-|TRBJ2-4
TGTGCCAGCAGCTTAGATGGGGGAATAGCGGGAGGTACCAAAAACATTCAGTACTTC
CASSLDGGIAGGTKNIQYF
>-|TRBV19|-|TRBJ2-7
TGTGCCAGGATGACCTCGCGTCCGGATCGACCCTACGAGCAGTACTTC
CARMTSRPDRPYEQYF
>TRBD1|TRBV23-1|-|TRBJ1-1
TGCGCCAGCAGTCAATCGAACAGGGGTTGCTCTGAAGCTTTCTTT
CASSQSNRGCSEAFF
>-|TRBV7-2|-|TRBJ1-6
TGTGCCAGCAGCTTAGCTGGGGGCACGGTTTCACCCCTCCACTTT
CASSLAGGTVSPLHF
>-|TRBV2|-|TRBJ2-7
TGTGCGGGCGGAGAATTGTCCTACGAGCAGTACTTC
CAGGELSYEQYF
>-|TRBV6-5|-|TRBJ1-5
TGTGCCAGCAGTGGTAGGCGGAACAATCAGCCCCAGCATTTT
CASSGRRNNQPQHF
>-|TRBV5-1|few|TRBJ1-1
TGCGCCACCCGGGACACTAATACGAACACTGAAGCTTTCTTT
CATRDTNTNTEAFF
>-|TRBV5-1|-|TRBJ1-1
TGCGCCAGCAGATTGCGACCGGGGGCGGCAACTGAAGCTTTCTTT
CASRLRPGAATEAFF
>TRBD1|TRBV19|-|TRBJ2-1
TGTGCCAGTAGTATAGGTGTGGGACAGGGGGGTGGCTACAATGAGCAGTTCTTC
CASSIGVGQGGGYNEQFF
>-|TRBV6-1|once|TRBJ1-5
TGTGCCAGCAGTGAACCTTACAATCAGCCCCAGCATTTT
CASSEPYNQPQHF
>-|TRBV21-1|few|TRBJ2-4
TGTGCCAGCAGCAATATGGAGGGCATAGCCAAAAACATTCAGTACTTC
CASSNMEGIAKNIQYF
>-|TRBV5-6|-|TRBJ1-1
TGTGCCAGCAGCCCTACTCCTGGGGACACTGAAGCTTTCTTT
CASSPTPGDTEAFF
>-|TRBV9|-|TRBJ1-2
TGTGCCAGCAGCGTAGGGCCCGTCAACGCCAACTATGGCTACACCTTC
CASSVGPVNANYGYTF
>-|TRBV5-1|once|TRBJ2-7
TGCGCCAGCAGCACCGGAACTTACGGAGGAGGATACGAGCAGTACTTC
CASSTGTYGGGYEQYF
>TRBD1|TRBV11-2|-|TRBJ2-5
TGTGCCAGCAGCTTAGGGGGTAGGGGGCGAGAGACCCAGTACTTC
CASSLGGRGRETQYF
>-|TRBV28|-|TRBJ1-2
TGTGCCAGCACCCCAGCGGGGGGAGCTAACTATGGCTACACCTTC
CASTPAGGANYGYTF
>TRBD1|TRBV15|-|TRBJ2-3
TGTGCCACCAGCAGGGGGGACAGGGACACGGATACGCAGTATTTT
CATSRGDRDTDTQYF
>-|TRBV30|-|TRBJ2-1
TGTGCCTGGAGCCCGGGAGTAAGGGTTTATGAGCAGTTCTTC
CAWSPGVRVYEQFF
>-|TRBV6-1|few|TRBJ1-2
TGTGCCAGCAGGGACTACACGGATGGCTACACCTTC
CASRDYTDGYTF
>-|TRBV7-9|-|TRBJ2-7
TGTGCCAGCAGCTTAGCAGTGACCTACGAGCAGTACTTC
CASSLAVTYEQYF
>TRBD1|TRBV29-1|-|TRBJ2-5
TGCAGCGTAGCCGGACAGGAAGAGACCCAGTACTTC
CSVAGQEETQYF
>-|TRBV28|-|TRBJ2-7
TGTGCCAGCAGTAAGCCTGGTTACGAGCAGTACTTC
CASSKPGYEQYF
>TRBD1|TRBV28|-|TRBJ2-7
TGTGCCAGCCGAAAAATGGGGACAGGGGCCTACGAGCAGTACTTC
CASRKMGTGAYEQYF
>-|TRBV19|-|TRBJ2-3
TGTGCCAGTACATTACGAACTAGCACAGATACGCAGTATTTT
CASTLRTSTDTQYF
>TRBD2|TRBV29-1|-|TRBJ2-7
TGCAGCGTCGAACTAGCGGGGAGAAGGTCCTACGAGCAGTACTTC
CSVELAGRRSYEQYF
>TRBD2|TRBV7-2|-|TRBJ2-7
TGTGCCAGCAGCTTAGGGCTAGCGGGAAGGTACGAGCAGTACTTC
CASSLGLAGRYEQYF